This T cell receptor beta chain was sequenced for a study of cytomegalovirus exposure and HLA in healthy donors. Overall study findings and caveats: Judged likely to be a sequencing artifact was a cluster of highly shared sequence variants. Some TCR beta chains (more than 150 of them) were listed as cytomegalovirus-associated.

A few counts support this clone. Its antigen is as yet unknown. PCR used 60 Vbeta primers and 13 Jbeta primers. Repertoires were generated with immunoSEQ multiplex PCR, while TCRdb's copy carries only in-frame clones and drops some. The sample gives about 120,000 clones, over 6.5% of which show up once; 5% to 6.5% is in the top ten. The CDR3 has 21 residues. The V end lost 0 bases, the J end lost 1 base, and 26 bases lay between the germline ends. Germline-derived CDR1 and CDR2 are MGHRA and YSYEKL. This sequence was found in a woman between 35 and 50 years old in good health and CMV-seropositive. The chain has TRBV4-1 and TRBJ2-3; possibly TRBD2 for D (6 bases). The sequencing sample was made of PBMCs. This chain's CDR3 is CASSQDRLAGTGGVGTDTQYF. In DNA form, the CDR3 reads TGCGCCAGCAGCCAAGATCGATTAGCCGGGACTGGGGGTGTAGGCACAGATACGCAGTATTTT.